This T cell receptor (beta chain) was observed in a study of cytomegalovirus exposure and HLA in healthy donors. Study-wide context: HLA-typed donors were the source of about 85 million unique TCRs, which an early data release held.

Primers: 60 Vbeta forward and 13 Jbeta reverse. Original methodology: Some 11 million shared chains were among the roughly 78 million unique TCR beta chains that a later analysis counted. Sequenced by immunoSEQ multiplex PCR; TCRdb stores in-frame clones only, minus some. Clone size and V and J calls were adopted from that table, with D and trimming inferred from the DNA. The sample contains under 200,000 clones, approximately 80% of which appear only once. The V gene's germline CDR1 is MNHNS and CDR2 SASEGT. V was shortened by 2 bases and J by 0 bases, with 8 bases between the two germline ends. This CDR3 has 15 residues. With respect to this clone: The target antigen is unknown.

Study-wide findings and caveats: The study labeled under 200 TCR beta chains cytomegalovirus-associated. What TCR beta sequences reportedly achieved was accurate prediction of HLA-A and HLA-B alleles in most subjects.

The chain has TRBV6-1 and TRBJ1-3; possible D gene TRBD1, 5 bases. Specimen: PBMCs. This TCR derives from a woman aged 45-65 years in good health and CMV-seronegative. CDR3 amino acids: CASSESGGSGNTIYF. DNA for the CDR3: TGTGCCAGCAGTGAAAGCGGGGGCTCTGGAAACACCATATATTTT.